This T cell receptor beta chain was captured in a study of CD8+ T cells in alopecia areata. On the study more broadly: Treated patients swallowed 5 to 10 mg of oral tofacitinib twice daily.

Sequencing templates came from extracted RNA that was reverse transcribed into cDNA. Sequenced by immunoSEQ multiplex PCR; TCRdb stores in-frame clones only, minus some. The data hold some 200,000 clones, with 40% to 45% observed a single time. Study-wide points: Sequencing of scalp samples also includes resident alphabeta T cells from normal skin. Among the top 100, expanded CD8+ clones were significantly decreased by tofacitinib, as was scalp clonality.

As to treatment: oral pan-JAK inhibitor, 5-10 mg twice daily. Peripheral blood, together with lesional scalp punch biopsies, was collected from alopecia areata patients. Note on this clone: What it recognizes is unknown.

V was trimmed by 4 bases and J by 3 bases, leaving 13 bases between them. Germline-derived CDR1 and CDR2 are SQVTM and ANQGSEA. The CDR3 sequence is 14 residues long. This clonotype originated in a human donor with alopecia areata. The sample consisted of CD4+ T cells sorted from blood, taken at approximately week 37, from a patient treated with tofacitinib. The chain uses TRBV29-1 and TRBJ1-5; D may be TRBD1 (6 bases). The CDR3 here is CSVGGGFSNQPQHF. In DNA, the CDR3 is TGCAGCGTTGGAGGGGGGTTTTCCAATCAGCCCCAGCATTTT.